Here is one T cell receptor (delta chain) with its context. This clone was seen just once. It lacks a known antigen. Within one base of it there is no much larger clone, and no base qualities were kept. Weak support is all one read offers. CDR1 and CDR2 (TSWWSYY, QGS) derive from the germline V gene. The CDR3 measures 22 amino acids from cysteine to phenylalanine. Of all the DNA, just the CDR3 is kept, 66 bases in frame from base 1. V loses 0 bases at its end and J loses 2 bases; junction bases beyond the gene matches: 23. This sample is part of a study of DNA immune sequencing with unique molecular identifiers (dated by TCRdb to between 2020 and 2021). As for the study more broadly: Immunomagnetic cell separation was used to enrich gammadelta T cells from buffy coats, and the genomic DNA of the enriched gammadelta T cells was then sequenced. gammadelta T cells were enriched from PBMC of approximately eleven healthy individuals by fluorescence-activated cell sorting. For the enriched versus non-enriched comparison, 100 ng enriched gammadelta T-cell DNA and 1 ug non-enriched PBMC DNA were sequenced. The study developed and validated an ultrasensitive DNA-based TRD repertoire sequencing method using PCR-introduced unique molecular identifiers. Validation of the sequencing method was done both on synthetic reference molecules and on blood samples taken from healthy individuals. All donors were healthy people, and roughly nine of the donors were profiled using sorted gammadelta T cells from peripheral blood. Study-level results and caveats: The primer-based approach cannot detect novel TRD sequences that are not targeted by the primers. TRD repertoire diversity varied between healthy donors, with several donors highly oligoclonal where top 5 clonotypes exceeded half of productive molecules. TRDV2 paired with TRDJ1 was the most common TRD rearrangement among clonotypes in healthy donors.

The library was prepared using multiplex PCR. A 32-plex assay with primers for all 8 TRDV and 4 TRDJ genes covering the CDR3 was used to amplify genomic DNA. During three to four cycles of barcoding PCR, a 12-nucleotide UMI was attached, and a second PCR using Illumina adapter primers followed. Libraries were purified with AMPure XP beads and quality-checked on a Fragment Analyzer with the HS NGS Fragment kit. An Illumina MiniSeq mid-output kit with about 18% PhiX and 150 cycles of paired-end reads was used for sequencing. The original pipeline was this. Reads were processed with MIGEC version 1.2.9 to group reads by UMI and build error-corrected consensus sequences. Post-processing used modified VDJtools version 1.2.1 scripts and the tcR R package. In TCRdb, clones were called once more from the public reads by CATT, and rows of identical DNA were later combined. The V and J calls reflect TCRdb's pipeline rather than the authors' work. The sample yields about 1,900 delta-chain clones; 6.2% were counted once. The top ten constitute about 56% of the sample.

The sequence derives from a human donor in good health. The V and J genes are TRDV1 and TRDJ1; 8 bases in the middle match TRDD3. The J gene was not available in TCRdb and was assigned here by matching the DNA to germline segments. Material: gamma-delta T cells from buffy coat blood. The CDR3 protein: CALGELPSLALGDLRCTDKLIF. The nucleotide sequence reads as follows: TGTGCTCTTGGGGAACTCCCCTCCCTCGCCTTGGGGGATTTGAGGTGTACCGATAAACTCATCTTT.